This T cell receptor beta chain originates from a study of a mutant IDH1 vaccine in newly diagnosed glioma. Study summary: Vaccines began 4-6 weeks after radiotherapy alone, or with temozolomide cycles. Treated patients, averaging approximately 40 years, were roughly 60% male and approximately 38% female. Previous care, which was radiotherapy, temozolomide, or both, most often involved both. V12 came at week 35, V13 at week 47.

Time point meaning: week 35, safety follow-up. Vaccination comprised doses that each held 300 ug of mutant IDH1 20-mer peptide, plus topical imiquimod. In the case of this clone: Its cognate antigen is unknown.

Method: immunoSEQ multiplex PCR; TCRdb's copy keeps in-frame clones and lacks some. The sample yields 69,000 or so clones, around 90% seen once. The source of this sequence is a young man with glioma. The starting material was PBMCs, obtained from a glioma patient whose treatment included an IDH1 peptide vaccine.

The CDR3 protein is CASRRLGGGYGYTF. CDR3 nucleotide sequence: TGTGCCAGCCGACGGCTGGGGGGCGGCTATGGCTACACCTTC. The J gene is TRBJ1-2, the V gene TRBV5-4; tentatively, D is TRBD1 (6 bases). CDR1 and CDR2 from the germline V gene are SGHNT and YYREEE (reference sequence). This CDR3 comprises 14 residues. V was pared by 7 bases and J by 4 bases, with 17 bases between.